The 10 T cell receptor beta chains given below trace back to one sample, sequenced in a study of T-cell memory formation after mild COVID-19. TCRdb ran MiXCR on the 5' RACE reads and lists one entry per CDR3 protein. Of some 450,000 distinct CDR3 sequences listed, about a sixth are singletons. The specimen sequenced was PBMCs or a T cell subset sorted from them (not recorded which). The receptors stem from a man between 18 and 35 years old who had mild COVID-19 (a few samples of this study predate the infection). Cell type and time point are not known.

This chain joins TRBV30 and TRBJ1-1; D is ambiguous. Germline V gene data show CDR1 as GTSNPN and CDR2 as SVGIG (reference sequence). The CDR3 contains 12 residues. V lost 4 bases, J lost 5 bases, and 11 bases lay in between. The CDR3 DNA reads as TGTGCCTGGATCGGGGAGGGAACTGAAGCTTTCTTT. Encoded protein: CAWIGEGTEAFF.

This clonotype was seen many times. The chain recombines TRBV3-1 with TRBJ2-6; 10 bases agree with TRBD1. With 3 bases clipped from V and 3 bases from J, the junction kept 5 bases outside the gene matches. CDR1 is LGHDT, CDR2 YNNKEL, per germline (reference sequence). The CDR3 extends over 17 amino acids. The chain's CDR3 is CASSHDRGHFGANVLTF. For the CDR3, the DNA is TGTGCCAGCAGCCACGACAGGGGGCACTTTGGGGCCAACGTCCTGACTTTC.

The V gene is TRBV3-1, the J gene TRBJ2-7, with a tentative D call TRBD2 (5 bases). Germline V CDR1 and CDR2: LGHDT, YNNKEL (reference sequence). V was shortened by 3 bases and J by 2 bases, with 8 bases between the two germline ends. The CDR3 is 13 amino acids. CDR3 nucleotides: TGTGCCAGCAGCCACACCGGGACCTACGAGCAGTACTTC. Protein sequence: CASSHTGTYEQYF.

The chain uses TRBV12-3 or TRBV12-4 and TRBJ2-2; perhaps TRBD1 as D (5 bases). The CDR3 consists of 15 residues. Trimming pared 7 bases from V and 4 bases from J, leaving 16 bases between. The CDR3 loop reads CASTLPRASTGELFF. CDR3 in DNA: TGTGCCAGCACGTTGCCCAGGGCTTCCACCGGGGAGCTGTTTTTT.

As DNA, the CDR3 is TGTGCCATCAGGACGGGACAGGGGTTTTCTGAAGCTTTCTTT. As protein: CAIRTGQGFSEAFF. V gene TRBV10-3 combines with J gene TRBJ1-1; 10 bases align to TRBD1. The CDR3 is 14 residues long. Germline assignment: CDR1 ENHRY and CDR2 SYGVKD. V was clipped by 6 bases and J by 6 bases; unmatched bases: 7.

CDR3 in amino acids: CASSARQGETYEQYF. The CDR3, as DNA: TGTGCCAGCAGCGCCAGACAGGGGGAGACCTACGAGCAGTACTTC. The chain is built from TRBV7-9 and TRBJ2-7; 9 bases align to TRBD1. CDR1 SEHNR and CDR2 FQNEAQ come from the germline V gene (reference sequence). This CDR3 region has 15 residues. The J segment lost 2 bases and the V segment lost 5 bases, leaving 7 bases of the junction unmatched.

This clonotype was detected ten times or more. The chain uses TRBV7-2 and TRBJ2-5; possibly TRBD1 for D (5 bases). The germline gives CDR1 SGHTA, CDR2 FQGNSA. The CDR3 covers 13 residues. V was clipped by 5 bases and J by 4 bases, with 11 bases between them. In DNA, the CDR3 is TGTGCCAGCAGCCCAGGGTATTCAGAGACCCAGTACTTC. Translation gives CASSPGYSETQYF.

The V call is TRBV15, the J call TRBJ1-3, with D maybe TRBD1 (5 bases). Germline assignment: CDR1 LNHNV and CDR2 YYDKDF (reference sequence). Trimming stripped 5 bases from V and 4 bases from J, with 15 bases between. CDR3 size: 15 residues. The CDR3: CATSLGANQGNTIYF. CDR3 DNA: TGTGCCACCAGCCTAGGGGCAAATCAGGGAAACACCATATATTTT.

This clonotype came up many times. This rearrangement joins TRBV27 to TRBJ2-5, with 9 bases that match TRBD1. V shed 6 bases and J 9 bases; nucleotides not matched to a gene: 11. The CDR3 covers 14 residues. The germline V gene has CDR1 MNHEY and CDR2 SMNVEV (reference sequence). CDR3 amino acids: CASSLQGQGIAQYF. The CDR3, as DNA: TGTGCCAGCAGCTTACAGGGACAGGGTATCGCCCAGTACTTC.

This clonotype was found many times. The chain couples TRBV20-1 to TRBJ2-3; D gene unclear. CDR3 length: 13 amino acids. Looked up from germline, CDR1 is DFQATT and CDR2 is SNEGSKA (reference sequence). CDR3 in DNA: TGCAGGGCAAGAAGAAGGGGCACAGATACGCAGTATTTT. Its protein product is CRARRRGTDTQYF.